The present T cell receptor beta chain was sequenced within a study of metastatic and nonmetastatic thyroid tumors. The table lists this clone with a few counts. Its antigen is currently unknown. Mismatch with germline at one junction end may stem from a read error. Before thyroid surgery, none of the patients had received any treatment. The germline CDR1 and CDR2 sequences are MNHNS and SASEGT. This CDR3 spans 14 amino acids. Authors' processing steps: Using the CDR3 differences seen across clinicopathological groups, the authors built a distant-metastasis classifier for papillary thyroid cancer, which was meant to discriminate distant-metastatic patients. TCRdb redid the clone calls on the PCR reads using MiXCR. TCRdb's processing, not the authors' own work, is the source of the V and J calls. The sample shows 45,000 to 60,000 clones, roughly 18% of them seen only once. The study's findings and limits: Benign nodules were reported to have significantly lower TCR beta diversity than malignant thyroid tumors, in blood and tumor.

The sequence came from a female donor with papillary thyroid cancer or a benign thyroid nodule (not recorded which). Some clones in this sample may be carry-over from other donors' samples. The rearrangement links TRBV6-1 to TRBJ2-7; D is unresolved. The material sequenced was blood. CDR3: CASCREFFSYEHYF. The DNA for the CDR3 is TGTGCCAGCTGTCGTGAGTTTTTCTCCTACGAGCACTACTTC.